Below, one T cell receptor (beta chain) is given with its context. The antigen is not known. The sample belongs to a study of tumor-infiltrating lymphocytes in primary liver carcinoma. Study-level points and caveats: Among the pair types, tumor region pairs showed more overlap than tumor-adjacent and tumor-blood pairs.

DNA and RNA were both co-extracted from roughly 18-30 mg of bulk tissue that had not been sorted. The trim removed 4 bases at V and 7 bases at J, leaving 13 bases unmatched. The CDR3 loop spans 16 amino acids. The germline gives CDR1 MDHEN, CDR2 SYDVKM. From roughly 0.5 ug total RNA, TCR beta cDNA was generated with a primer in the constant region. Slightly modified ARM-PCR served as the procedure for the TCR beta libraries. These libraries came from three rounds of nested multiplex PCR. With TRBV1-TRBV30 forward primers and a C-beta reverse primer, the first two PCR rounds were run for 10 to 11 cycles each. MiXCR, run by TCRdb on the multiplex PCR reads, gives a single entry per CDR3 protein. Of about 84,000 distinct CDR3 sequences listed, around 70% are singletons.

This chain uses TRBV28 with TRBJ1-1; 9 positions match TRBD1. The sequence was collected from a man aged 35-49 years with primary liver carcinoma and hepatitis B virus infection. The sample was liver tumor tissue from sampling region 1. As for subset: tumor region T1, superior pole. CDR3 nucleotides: TGTGCCAGCAGTTCCATGGGGGGACAGGGTAGAAGTGAAGCTTTCTTT. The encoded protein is CASSSMGGQGRSEAFF.